The next 11 T cell receptor beta chains were all read from a single sample in a study of blood T cell repertoires in COVID-19. Only in-frame clones appear in the TCRdb table, and some are missing; sequencing was by immunoSEQ multiplex PCR. Of about 45,000 clones listed, around 84% were seen once; the top ten hold roughly 47%. Sequenced material: peripheral blood. These receptors all stem from a human donor in a cohort sampled during active COVID-19.

This rearrangement joins TRBV19 to TRBJ1-2; D may be TRBD1 (5 bases). The CDR3 runs to 14 residues. CDR1 and CDR2 from the germline V gene are LNHDA and SQIVND (reference sequence). V shed 6 bases and J shed 4 bases, with 15 bases lying between them. CDR3 sequence: CASRGLGPFYGYTF. In nucleotides, the CDR3 is TGTGCCAGTAGGGGGTTGGGGCCCTTCTATGGCTACACCTTC.

This sequence joins TRBV7-9 and TRBJ1-6, with 7 nucleotides matching TRBD1. Germline CDR1 is SEHNR and CDR2 is FQNEAQ (reference sequence). The length of the CDR3 is 14 residues. J gave up 7 bases and V 5 bases, and 5 bases lay outside the gene matches. The chain's CDR3 is CASSIQGTNSPLHF. The CDR3 DNA reads TGTGCCAGCAGCATACAGGGGACCAATTCACCCCTCCACTTT.

The V call is TRBV15, the J call TRBJ2-1; 12 bases are shared with TRBD2. This CDR3 region has 17 residues. V dropped 1 base and J dropped 6; count of bases not matched to a gene: 7. Germline V gives CDR1 LNHNV, CDR2 YYDKDF (reference sequence). CDR3 bases: TGTGCCACCAGCAGAGCGGCTAGCGGGGGGGCTAGCAATGAGCAGTTCTTC. The encoded protein is CATSRAASGGASNEQFF.

The chain uses TRBV5-8 and TRBJ2-3, with TRBD1 as a possible D gene (6 bases). Per the germline V gene, CDR1 is SGHTS and CDR2 is YDEGEE. The CDR3 runs 15 residues. V dropped 0 bases and J dropped 2 bases, with 10 bases sitting between them. As DNA, the CDR3 is TGTGCCAGCAGCTTGGGACAGGTTCTCACAGATACGCAGTATTTT. This encodes CASSLGQVLTDTQYF.

The V call is TRBV16, the J call TRBJ2-1, with 7 nucleotides matching TRBD2. Germline V CDR1 and CDR2: KGHSY, FQNENV. V dropped 3 bases and J dropped 5; count of bases not matched to a gene: 1. The CDR3 length is 13 residues. The CDR3 region has the DNA TGTGCCAGCAGCCAGGGACTAAACAATGAGCAGTTCTTC. Encoded protein: CASSQGLNNEQFF. The variable domain in full, completed from reference TRBV16 and TRBJ2-1, reads GEEVAQTPKHLVRGEGQKAKLYCAPIKGHSYVFWYQQVLKNEFKFLISFQNENVFDETGMPKERFSAKCLPNSPCSLEIQATKLEDSAVYFCASSQGLNNEQFFGPGTRLTVL.

The chain carries TRBV5-1 and TRBJ1-2; D is possibly TRBD1 (5 bases). V was shortened by 2 bases and J by 5 bases, with 10 bases between the two germline ends. Looked up from germline, CDR1 is SGHRS and CDR2 is YFSETQ. This CDR3 spans 13 amino acids. The CDR3 DNA reads TGCGCCAGCAGCTTAGACAGCAAGTATGGCTACACCTTC. Its translation: CASSLDSKYGYTF. Full variable domain (outside the CDR3, taken from reference TRBV5-1 and TRBJ1-2): KAGVTQTPRYLIKTRGQQVTLSCSPISGHRSVSWYQQTPGQGLQFLFEYFSETQRNKGNFPGRFSGRQFSNSRSEMNVSTLELGDSALYLCASSLDSKYGYTFGSGTRLTVV.

The V call is TRBV30, the J call TRBJ1-6, with D tentatively TRBD1 (5 bases). CDR1 is GTSNPN and CDR2 is SVGIG in the germline V gene (reference sequence). CDR3 length equals 17 residues. V lost 4 bases and J 0 bases, leaving 16 bases between the germline ends. CDR3: CAWMVAGASSYNSPLHF. In nucleotides, the CDR3 is TGTGCCTGGATGGTTGCTGGGGCAAGCTCCTATAATTCACCCCTCCACTTT.

The V gene is TRBV3-1 (or the pseudogene TRBV3-2), the J gene TRBJ1-6; D not resolved. CDR1 and CDR2 (germline): LGHDT, YNNKEL (reference sequence). This CDR3 comprises 14 residues. V was clipped by 1 base and J by 8 bases, with 9 bases between them. The chain's CDR3 is CASSQAGVDSPLHF. In nucleotides, the CDR3 is TGTGCCAGCAGCCAAGCAGGTGTCGATTCACCCCTCCACTTT.

This chain connects TRBV19 to TRBJ1-2; TRBD1 aligns across 9 bases. The germline V gene has CDR1 LNHDA and CDR2 SQIVND (reference sequence). J was trimmed by 6 bases and V by 7 bases; bases with no gene match: 9. The CDR3 runs to 14 residues. CDR3: CASNSNRGRDGYTF. CDR3 coding DNA: TGTGCCAGTAACTCAAACAGGGGGCGGGATGGCTACACCTTC.

The rearrangement uses TRBV28 and TRBJ1-2, with D perhaps matching TRBD1 (5 bases). This CDR3 comprises 10 residues. CDR1 and CDR2 (germline): MDHEN, SYDVKM. V was cut by 8 bases and J by 5 bases, with 6 bases left in between. For the CDR3, the DNA is TGTGCCAGCGGGGGGTATGGCTACACCTTC. It encodes CASGGYGYTF.

This chain connects TRBV3-1 (or the pseudogene TRBV3-2) to TRBJ1-3; TRBD1 agrees at 7 bases. Germline lookup yields CDR1 LGHDT and CDR2 YNNKEL (reference sequence). This CDR3 contains 16 residues. V was clipped by 5 bases and J by 0 bases; unmatched bases: 7. CDR3 nucleotides: TGTGCCAGCAGCACGGGACAGATGAGCTCTGGAAACACCATATATTTT. This encodes CASSTGQMSSGNTIYF.